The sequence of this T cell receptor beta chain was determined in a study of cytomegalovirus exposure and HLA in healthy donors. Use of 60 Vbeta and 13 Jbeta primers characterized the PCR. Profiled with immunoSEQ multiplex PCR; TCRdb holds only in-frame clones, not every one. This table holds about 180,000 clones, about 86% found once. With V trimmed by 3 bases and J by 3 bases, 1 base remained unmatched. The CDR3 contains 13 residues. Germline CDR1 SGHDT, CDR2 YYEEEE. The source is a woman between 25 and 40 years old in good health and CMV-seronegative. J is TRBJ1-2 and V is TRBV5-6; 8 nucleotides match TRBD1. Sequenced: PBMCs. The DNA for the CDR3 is TGTGCCAGCAGCTCGGACAGGGACTATGGCTACACCTTC. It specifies CASSSDRDYGYTF.